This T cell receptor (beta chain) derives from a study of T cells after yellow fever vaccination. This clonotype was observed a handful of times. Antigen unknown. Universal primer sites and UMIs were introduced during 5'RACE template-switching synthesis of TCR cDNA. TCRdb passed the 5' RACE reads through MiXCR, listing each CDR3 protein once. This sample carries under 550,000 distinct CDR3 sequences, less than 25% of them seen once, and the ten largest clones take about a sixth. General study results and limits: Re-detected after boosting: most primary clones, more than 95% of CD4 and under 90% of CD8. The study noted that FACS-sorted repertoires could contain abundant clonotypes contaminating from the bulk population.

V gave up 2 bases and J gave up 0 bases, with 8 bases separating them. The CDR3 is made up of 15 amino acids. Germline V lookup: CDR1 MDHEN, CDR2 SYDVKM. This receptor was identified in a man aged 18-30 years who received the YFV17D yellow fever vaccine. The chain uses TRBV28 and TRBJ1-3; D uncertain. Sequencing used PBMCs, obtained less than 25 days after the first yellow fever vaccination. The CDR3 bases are TGTGCCAGCAGTTTACCACAGACCTCTGGAAACACCATATATTTT. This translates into CASSLPQTSGNTIYF.